The entry that follows covers one T cell receptor (beta chain) sequence. This specimen belongs to a study of blood T cell repertoires in COVID-19. About the study: Some COVID-19 samples were acute and others convalescent; all came from the United States, Italy and Spain. PBMCs, B-cell-depleted T cells, or T cells provided the cDNA or gDNA that made up the material.

Study processing details: Using reference gene primer amplification, nucleated cell counts were estimated. The repertoire was sequenced with immunoSEQ multiplex PCR; TCRdb's copy has only in-frame clones and lacks some. V and J calls and clone size are as listed in that table; D and trimming were resolved from the DNA. The repertoire holds about 30,000 clones, with roughly nine tenths as singletons. Germline CDR1 SNHLY, CDR2 FYNNEI. The V segment lost 5 bases and the J segment 3 bases; nucleotides outside the gene matches: 10. CDR3 length: 15 amino acids. This chain links TRBV2 with TRBJ2-7; 7 positions agree with TRBD2. The TCR sequence derives from an elderly man with acute or convalescent COVID-19. Sequenced input: peripheral blood. CDR3 amino acids: CASSKILAERYEQYF. CDR3 nucleotides: TGTGCCAGCAGTAAAATCCTAGCGGAGCGCTACGAGCAGTACTTC.